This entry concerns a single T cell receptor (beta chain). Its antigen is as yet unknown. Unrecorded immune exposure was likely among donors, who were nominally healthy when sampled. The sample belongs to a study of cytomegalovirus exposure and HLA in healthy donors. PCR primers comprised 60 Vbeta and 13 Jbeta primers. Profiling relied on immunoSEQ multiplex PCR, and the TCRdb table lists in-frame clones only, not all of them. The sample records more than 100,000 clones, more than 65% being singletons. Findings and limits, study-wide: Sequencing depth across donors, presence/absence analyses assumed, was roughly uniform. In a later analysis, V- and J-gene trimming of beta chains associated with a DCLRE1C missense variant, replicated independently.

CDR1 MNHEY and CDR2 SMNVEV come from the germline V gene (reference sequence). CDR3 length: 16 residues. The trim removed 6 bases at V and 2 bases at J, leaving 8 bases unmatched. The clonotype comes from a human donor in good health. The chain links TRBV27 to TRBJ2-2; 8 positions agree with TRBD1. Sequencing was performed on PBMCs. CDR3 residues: CASSDDRGYNTGELFF. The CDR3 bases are TGTGCCAGCAGCGACGACAGGGGATACAACACCGGGGAGCTGTTTTTT.